Listed here is a single TCR beta chain. There are many counts of this clonotype. The clone's antigen remains unknown. Base quality data are lacking; no much larger clone is found one base away. Each patient had bone marrow sampled at the time of active disease. Ficoll-Hypaque density gradient centrifugation was used to isolate bone marrow mononuclear cells. To remove myeloma plasma cells, the cells were labeled with CD138 magnetic microbeads on a MACS separator, and CD138-negative cells were then collected by negative selection. Flow cytometry with CD138 antibodies on an Attune NxT was used to check how pure the isolated cells were. TRIzol reagent was used to extract total RNA, and a NanoDrop spectrophotometer was used to quantify the extracted RNA. Paired RNA-seq and IR-seq were performed on the CD138-negative bone marrow sample of each patient. The CDR3, from cysteine to phenylalanine, totals 13 residues. Kept here is only the CDR3 DNA, which spans 39 bases and is read in frame from base 1. For CDR1 and CDR2, the germline V gene (reference sequence) lists DFQATT and SNEGSKA. The V end gives up 6 bases and the J end 2 bases, leaving 6 bases in the junction not matched to a gene.

TCR libraries were constructed from approximately 0.4 ug RNA using the Immunoverse kit, and molecular barcoded adaptors covering alpha/delta and beta/gamma chains were employed. The same RNA used for transcriptome sequencing was used for TCR library preparation. TCR libraries were sequenced on an Illumina HiSeq 4000 with 2 x 150 cycles. Per the authors' processing: Using MiXCR, which included quality filtering and error correction, TCR reads were aligned to human V, D, J and C references and then assembled into CDR3 clonotypes. The tcR package in R was used to analyze clonotype counts and gene usage diversity. For inspection of raw mapping reads, RNA-seq reads were mapped by STAR aligner version 2.5.3a onto GRCh37 of the human genome. To test the effect of sequencing depth on detected clonotypes, IR-seq fastq files were randomly downsampled using Seqtk 1.3. Using fastp trimming at Q25 and MiXCR clonotype assembly, TCRdb reanalyzed the public sequencing data and kept in-frame beta chains. Rows are combined by CDR3 protein, so each entry shows the most common genes and DNA. None of the V and J calls come from the authors' own analysis; TCRdb made them. The sample records 100,000 to 150,000 distinct CDR3 sequences, approximately 12% of which are singletons. The ten largest clones take up about 11% of the sample.

The sample is drawn from a study of read filtering for tumor transcriptome and immune sequencing (dated by TCRdb to 2019 to 2021). General notes on the study: The cohort was composed of roughly 18 male and some 15 female patients, with a mean age of around 66 years and an age range of roughly 47 to 90. Under revised international staging, eight or nine patients fell into R-ISS I, 15 to 20 into R-ISS II and about 7 into R-ISS III. After DNase treatment, whole-transcriptome libraries were prepared using the TruSeq RNA Access Library Prep Kit. Per sample, about 4.05 to 10.27 million TCR-region mapped reads were obtained with IR-seq, compared with only roughly 80 to 1,300 with RNA-seq. The study compared TCR repertoires from targeted immune repertoire sequencing and bulk whole-transcriptome sequencing run on the same bone marrow samples. One main goal was a read-filtering strategy for immune repertoire data, in particular deciding whether clonotypes backed by only one read should be removed. Study-wide conclusions, independent of this receptor: When single-read clonotypes were removed, the proportions of shared clonotypes in IR-seq and RNA-seq correlated more strongly. The sorted CD138-negative fraction was a mixed bone marrow immune population, not purified T cells. In IR-seq, roughly 79% of clonotypes but around 3.5% of total reads were represented by single-read clonotypes, whereas in RNA-seq, 74.6% of clonotypes and more than 35% of reads were represented by single-read clonotypes. IR-seq captured clonotypes at much higher depth and more reliably than RNA-seq, and smaller IR-seq throughput sufficed to identify most shared clonotypes.

Here the chain combines TRBV20-1 and TRBJ2-7, with 8 middle bases fitting TRBD1. The source material was a population of CD138-negative cells sorted from bone marrow. The sample's cell subset or site label is to be understood as: bone marrow mononuclear cells depleted of CD138+ plasma/myeloma cells by negative magnetic selection. The sequence was obtained from a donor aged 40 or over with multiple myeloma. The CDR3 protein sequence reads: CSAMDRVPYEQYF. DNA sequence: TGCAGTGCGATGGACAGGGTCCCCTACGAGCAGTACTTC.